These 16 T cell receptor beta chains share one sample of origin, sequenced in a study of early T cells in non-severe SARS-CoV-2 infection. TCRdb redid the calling of the 5' RACE reads with MiXCR, one entry per CDR3 protein. The repertoire includes 100,000 to 120,000 distinct CDR3 sequences, around an eighth of them detected once, and approximately 4% sits in the top ten. The specimen was whole blood, collected at baseline. Source of these receptors: an adult who was a healthcare worker with PCR-confirmed SARS-CoV-2 infection or an uninfected control (not recorded which).

This clonotype occurred many times. The rearrangement joins TRBV7-9 to TRBJ1-6; D may be TRBD1 (5 bases). This CDR3 is built from 17 residues. Trimming left V 2 bases short and J 6 bases short, with 17 bases between. The germline V gene encodes CDR1 SEHNR and CDR2 FQNEAQ (reference sequence). This CDR3 is CASSLRRGAGINSPLHF. CDR3 coding DNA: TGTGCCAGCAGCTTAAGGAGGGGCGCGGGCATTAATTCACCCCTCCACTTT.

This clonotype was observed a few times. The chain employs TRBV18 and TRBJ1-1, with D unresolved. Trimming took 3 bases from V and 1 from J, leaving 15 bases between them. The germline CDR1 and CDR2 sequences are KGHSH and LQKENI. This CDR3 spans 16 amino acids. The CDR3 bases are TGTGCCAGCTCACCCGACCAAATCGGGGAGAACACTGAAGCTTTCTTT. Its protein is CASSPDQIGENTEAFF.

V usage is TRBV28 and J usage is TRBJ2-1; 7 nucleotides line up with TRBD1. CDR3 length equals 15 residues. The germline V gene has CDR1 MDHEN and CDR2 SYDVKM. V lost 3 bases and J lost 6; bases outside the gene matches: 8. CDR3 bases: TGTGCCAGCAGTTTGGCCGCCACAGGGGTCAATGAGCAGTTCTTC. This codes for CASSLAATGVNEQFF. The full variable domain, in which reference TRBV28 and TRBJ2-1 provide the parts outside the CDR3, is DVKVTQSSRYLVKRTGEKVFLECVQDMDHENMFWYRQDPGLGLRLIYFSYDVKMKEKGDIPEGYSVSREKKERFSLILESASTNQTSMYLCASSLAATGVNEQFFGPGTRLTVL.

V is TRBV4-1 and J is TRBJ1-1; 9 nucleotides align to TRBD1. Per germline, CDR1 MGHRA and CDR2 YSYEKL. This CDR3 spans 16 amino acids. V was pared by 1 base and J by 6 bases, with 9 bases of the junction left unmatched. CDR3 DNA: TGCGCCAGCAGCCAAGGGGGACAGGGCCGTTACGCTGAAGCTTTCTTT. This sequence encodes CASSQGGQGRYAEAFF.

This clonotype showed up just a few times. This rearrangement joins TRBV5-4 to TRBJ2-1; 14 bases are a match to TRBD2. The V gene's germline CDR1 is SGHNT and CDR2 YYREEE (reference sequence). V lost 5 bases, J lost 12 bases, and 7 bases stayed unmatched. This CDR3 spans 14 amino acids. This chain's CDR3 is CASSFGLAGGLQFF. CDR3 nucleotide sequence: TGTGCCAGCAGTTTTGGACTAGCGGGAGGCCTGCAGTTCTTC.

This clonotype was observed a handful of times. The V and J genes are TRBV20-1 and TRBJ2-7, with a possible D match to TRBD2 (5 bases). Germline CDR1 reads DFQATT; CDR2 reads SNEGSKA (reference sequence). The CDR3 covers 13 residues. Trimming removed 3 bases from V and 4 bases from J, with 13 bases in between. CDR3 coding DNA: TGCAGTGCTAGTTCCCTAACTAGTTACGAGCAGTACTTC. Its translation: CSASSLTSYEQYF.

The rearrangement links TRBV6-5 to TRBJ2-7; the D gene is possibly TRBD2 (6 bases). CDR1 and CDR2 from the germline V gene are MNHEY and SVGAGI. The CDR3 covers 15 residues. Trimming cost V 6 bases and J 1 base, with 16 bases left between them. The CDR3 nucleotides read TGTGCCAGCAGCCGCGCAGGGACTGAGTCCTACGAGCAGTACTTC. Translating gives CASSRAGTESYEQYF.

The gene calls are TRBV6-1 and TRBJ2-1, with D possibly TRBD2 on 5 matching bases. Germline V gene data show CDR1 as MNHNS and CDR2 as SASEGT. This CDR3 has 12 residues. The ends were cut back, 6 bases at V and 7 bases at J, with 10 bases in the middle. CDR3 DNA: TGTGCCAGCAGAGGGTGGAGGAATGAGCAGTTCTTC. Translating it yields CASRGWRNEQFF.

This chain joins TRBV20-1 and TRBJ2-3; tentative D call: TRBD2 (6 bases). The V end was cut by 3 bases, the J end by 4 bases, with 14 bases between. The CDR3 runs 14 residues. Germline loops: CDR1 DFQATT, CDR2 SNEGSKA (reference sequence). The CDR3 bases are TGCAGTGCTAGGCGTCAGGAGGGAGCAGATACGCAGTATTTT. Its translation is CSARRQEGADTQYF.

This chain uses TRBV7-2 with TRBJ2-1; tentative D call: TRBD2 (5 bases). Trimming shortened V by 5 bases and J by 3 bases, and 14 bases separated the two germline ends. The CDR3 is made up of 15 amino acids. Looked up from germline, CDR1 is SGHTA and CDR2 is FQGNSA. In DNA, the CDR3 is TGTGCCAGCAGCCGCATGGATGGGAGCTACAATGAGCAGTTCTTC. Amino acids: CASSRMDGSYNEQFF.

The chain has TRBV5-1 and TRBJ2-1, with D unresolved. V lost 2 bases and J lost 9, with 6 bases in between. CDR1 SGHRS and CDR2 YFSETQ come from the germline V gene. The CDR3 consists of 11 residues. The CDR3 DNA reads TGCGCCAGCAGCTTTGGCCCTGAGCAGTTCTTC. Translation gives CASSFGPEQFF.

There are a few counts of this clonotype. The chain couples TRBV28 to TRBJ1-4; 7 bases map to TRBD1. The ends lost 7 bases at V and 4 bases at J; junction bases unmatched: 6. The CDR3 spans 14 residues. CDR1 MDHEN and CDR2 SYDVKM come from the germline V gene. CDR3 nucleotide sequence: TGTGCCAGCACCGTGGGACAGTTTAATGAAAAACTGTTTTTT. It translates to CASTVGQFNEKLFF. Full variable domain (missing parts from reference TRBV28 and TRBJ1-4): DVKVTQSSRYLVKRTGEKVFLECVQDMDHENMFWYRQDPGLGLRLIYFSYDVKMKEKGDIPEGYSVSREKKERFSLILESASTNQTSMYLCASTVGQFNEKLFFGSGTQLSVL.

This clonotype showed up many times. The J gene is TRBJ1-4, the V gene TRBV5-1; D may be TRBD1 (6 bases). V was pared by 5 bases and J by 8 bases, with 10 bases between. The CDR3 has 12 amino acids. Germline V lookup: CDR1 SGHRS, CDR2 YFSETQ. The CDR3 sequence: CASRRQGEKLFF. The CDR3 DNA is TGCGCCAGCAGGCGGCAGGGGGAAAAACTGTTTTTT. The full variable domain, its missing parts supplied by reference TRBV5-1 and TRBJ1-4, is KAGVTQTPRYLIKTRGQQVTLSCSPISGHRSVSWYQQTPGQGLQFLFEYFSETQRNKGNFPGRFSGRQFSNSRSEMNVSTLELGDSALYLCASRRQGEKLFFGSGTQLSVL.

This clonotype occurred a few times. V usage is TRBV19 and J usage is TRBJ2-3, with 9 bases aligning to TRBD1. This CDR3 has 15 residues. The ends lost 6 bases at V and 2 bases at J; junction bases unmatched: 6. Germline CDR1 is LNHDA and CDR2 is SQIVND (reference sequence). The CDR3 bases are TGTGCCAGTAGGGACAGGGGAGGTGACACAGATACGCAGTATTTT. Protein sequence: CASRDRGGDTDTQYF. Together with reference TRBV19 and TRBJ2-3, the CDR3 gives the full variable domain: DGGITQSPKYLFRKEGQNVTLSCEQNLNHDAMYWYRQDPGQGLRLIYYSQIVNDFQKGDIAEGYSVSREKKESFPLTVTSAQKNPTAFYLCASRDRGGDTDTQYFGPGTRLTVL.

In its sample, this clonotype was seen many times. The gene calls are TRBV12-5 and TRBJ1-1; unclear D gene. Germline V gene lookup returns CDR1 LGHNT and CDR2 FRNRAP. The CDR3 runs to 12 residues. The V gene lost 6 bases and the J gene lost 5 bases, with 10 bases spanning the gap. The CDR3 loop reads CASGPRETEAFF. The CDR3 DNA follows: TGTGCTAGTGGACCAAGGGAGACTGAAGCTTTCTTT.

This clonotype occurred a few times. The gene calls are TRBV2 and TRBJ1-1; no firm D call. Germline V gives CDR1 SNHLY, CDR2 FYNNEI. This CDR3 has 15 residues. The V gene lost 7 bases and the J gene lost 5 bases, with 20 bases spanning the gap. The CDR3 coding sequence is TGTGCCAGCACCACAACGCGCGGACTGGGGACTGAAGCTTTCTTT. Translating gives CASTTTRGLGTEAFF.